This TCR beta chain comes out of a study of T cells after somatic rescue of genetic block. Germline V lookup: CDR1 SGHRS, CDR2 YFSETQ. V lost 3 bases, J lost 0 bases, and 10 bases lay in between. The CDR3 spans 15 residues. Profiling relied on immunoSEQ multiplex PCR, and the TCRdb table lists in-frame clones only, not all of them. The data show tens of thousands of clones, around 90% seen once. The TCR was taken from a woman between 18 and 30 years old. This chain connects TRBV5-1 to TRBJ2-1; maybe TRBD1 (6 bases). Sequencing was carried out using peripheral blood mononuclear cells (PBMCs). In nucleotides, the CDR3 is TGCGCCAGCAGCTGGACAGAGAGCTCCTACAATGAGCAGTTCTTC. The encoded protein is CASSWTESSYNEQFF.